Following are 20 T cell receptor beta chains from one sample sequenced in a study of blood T cell repertoires in COVID-19. This table comes from immunoSEQ multiplex PCR, and its TCRdb copy is limited to in-frame clones, with some not included. This sample has 90,000 to 110,000 clones, with over 75% found just once. The sequencing sample was made of peripheral blood. The origin of the receptors is a woman in her 50s with acute or convalescent COVID-19.

This clone was detected once. J is TRBJ1-3 and V is TRBV6-2 or TRBV6-3; D gene ambiguous. V lost 6 bases and J 4 bases, leaving 16 bases between the germline ends. The CDR3 loop spans 15 amino acids. The germline gives CDR1 MNHEY, CDR2 SVGEGT. CDR3: CASSPIRGSGNTIYF. CDR3 nucleotide sequence: TGTGCCAGCAGCCCTATCAGAGGCTCCGGAAACACCATATATTTT.

V gene TRBV18 combines with J gene TRBJ1-1; D not resolved. V dropped 3 bases and J dropped 5 bases, with 19 bases sitting between them. Germline V CDR1 and CDR2: KGHSH, LQKENI. There are 16 residues in the CDR3. CDR3: CASSPPALGGLTEAFF. The CDR3 DNA reads as TGTGCCAGCTCACCCCCAGCGCTTGGAGGGTTAACTGAAGCTTTCTTT.

The V gene is TRBV6-1, the J gene TRBJ2-7; 8 bases are shared with TRBD1. CDR1 and CDR2 from the germline V gene are MNHNS and SASEGT. J lost 3 bases, V lost 3 bases, and 7 bases had no gene match. The CDR3 totals 15 residues. CDR3 in DNA: TGTGCCAGCAGTGAGCATACAGGGGGGAGCTACGAGCAGTACTTC. As protein: CASSEHTGGSYEQYF.

The J gene is TRBJ2-7, the V gene TRBV18, with TRBD1 as a possible D gene (5 bases). Germline CDR1 and CDR2: KGHSH and LQKENI. V gave up 2 bases and J gave up 6 bases, with 17 bases separating them. CDR3 size: 15 residues. Here the CDR3 DNA reads TGTGCCAGCTCACCAAGGATGACAGAACCTGGCGAGCAGTACTTC. Encoded protein: CASSPRMTEPGEQYF.

The V gene is TRBV6-5, the J gene TRBJ1-1; D is ambiguous. CDR1 MNHEY and CDR2 SVGAGI come from the germline V gene. V lost 2 bases to trimming and J lost 1 base, with 14 bases between them. The CDR3 runs to 16 residues. The CDR3 here is CASSYGFAAKNTEAFF. The CDR3 DNA reads TGTGCCAGCAGTTACGGATTTGCGGCCAAGAACACTGAAGCTTTCTTT.

The CDR3 sequence: CASISIGGREQYF. The CDR3 region has the DNA TGTGCCAGCATCTCGATAGGGGGTCGCGAGCAGTACTTC. V usage is TRBV11-2 and J usage is TRBJ2-7; tentative D call: TRBD1 (6 bases). The length of the CDR3 is 13 residues. The germline gives CDR1 SGHAT, CDR2 FQNNGV. V was shortened by 7 bases and J by 6 bases, with 16 bases between the two germline ends.

This chain connects TRBV18 to TRBJ1-1; TRBD1 matches at 9 bases. This CDR3 is built from 15 residues. Germline V lookup: CDR1 KGHSH, CDR2 LQKENI. The V gene end was trimmed by 5 bases and the J gene end by 4 bases; junction bases not matched to a gene: 8. CDR3 amino acids: CASSTRDRVGTEAFF. Written as DNA, the CDR3 is TGTGCCAGCTCAACAAGGGACAGGGTGGGCACTGAAGCTTTCTTT.

The J gene is TRBJ1-1, the V gene TRBV9; D is unclear. Per the germline V gene, CDR1 is SGDLS and CDR2 is YYNGEE. V shed 0 bases and J shed 3 bases, with 6 bases lying between them. The CDR3 covers 13 residues. The CDR3 here is CASSVVRDTEAFF. The CDR3 DNA reads as TGTGCCAGCAGCGTAGTGCGGGACACTGAAGCTTTCTTT.

This clone was seen a handful of times. The chain couples TRBV30 to TRBJ1-4; 7 bases are a match to TRBD1. This CDR3 comprises 12 residues. Germline V gives CDR1 GTSNPN, CDR2 SVGIG (reference sequence). V trimming: 5 bases; J trimming: 8 bases; junction bases outside the gene matches: 5. Here the CDR3 reads CAWDREGEKLFF. The CDR3, as DNA: TGTGCCTGGGACAGGGAAGGCGAAAAACTGTTTTTT.

The chain combines TRBV11-2 with TRBJ2-6; D is possibly TRBD1 (6 bases). The germline V and J ends were trimmed by 5 bases and 0 bases, with 11 bases remaining between them. The germline gives CDR1 SGHAT, CDR2 FQNNGV. This CDR3 has 16 amino acids. In DNA form, the CDR3 reads TGTGCCAGCAGCCGGACAGACCTCTCTGGGGCCAACGTCCTGACTTTC. It specifies CASSRTDLSGANVLTF.

The CDR3 loop reads CASSDAQGGYTF. The DNA for the CDR3 is TGTGCCAGCAGTGATGCCCAGGGTGGCTACACCTTC. The chain carries TRBV6-1 and TRBJ1-2, with a possible D match to TRBD1 (5 bases). The germline V gene encodes CDR1 MNHNS and CDR2 SASEGT. The CDR3 runs 12 residues. V lost 3 bases and J lost 7, with 9 bases in between.

The rearrangement uses TRBV30 and TRBJ2-6; D call uncertain. There are 13 residues in the CDR3. Germline CDR1 is GTSNPN and CDR2 is SVGIG (reference sequence). V was trimmed by 5 bases and J by 0 bases, leaving 5 bases between them. The CDR3 DNA sequence: TGTGCCTGGCGACTCTCTGGGGCCAACGTCCTGACTTTC. Protein: CAWRLSGANVLTF. Full variable domain (rest looked up from reference TRBV30 and TRBJ2-6): SQTIHQWPATLVQPVGSPLSLECTVEGTSNPNLYWYRQAAGRGLQLLFYSVGIGQISSEVPQNLSASRPQDRQFILSSKKLLLSDSGFYLCAWRLSGANVLTFGAGSRLTVL.

A note on this clone: The same CDR3 arises from other DNA sequences in this sample as well. V usage is TRBV5-4 and J usage is TRBJ1-2; 9 nucleotides line up with TRBD1. Germline lookup yields CDR1 SGHNT and CDR2 YYREEE (reference sequence). The CDR3 extends over 14 amino acids. J lost 3 bases, V lost 2 bases, and 2 bases had no gene match. CDR3: CASSLQGADYGYTF. The CDR3 nucleotides are TGTGCCAGCAGCTTACAGGGGGCTGACTATGGCTACACCTTC.

As for this clone: This may come from a read error, since a much larger clone is one base off. V usage is TRBV5-8 and J usage is TRBJ2-6, with 7 bases fitting TRBD1. This CDR3 has 16 residues. The germline CDR1 and CDR2 sequences are SGHTS and YDEGEE. The V and J ends lost 4 bases and 0 bases, in that order; junction bases with no gene match: 4. The CDR3 bases are TGTGCCAGCAGCCGACAGGGAAGCTCTGGGGCCAACGTCCTGACTTTC. Translated: CASSRQGSSGANVLTF.

Only a few counts were recorded for this clone. The rearrangement links TRBV30 to TRBJ2-2; 9 nucleotides align to TRBD2. The CDR3 runs to 16 residues. V lost 0 bases, J lost 7 bases, and 9 bases stayed unmatched. The germline gives CDR1 GTSNPN, CDR2 SVGIG (reference sequence). CDR3 sequence reads: CAWSVQGLAPGGELFF. The CDR3 DNA follows: TGTGCCTGGAGTGTACAGGGACTAGCTCCGGGCGGGGAGCTGTTTTTT.

The chain is built from TRBV4-1 and TRBJ2-5; 10 nucleotides agree with TRBD2. This CDR3 comprises 16 residues. Germline CDR1 is MGHRA and CDR2 is YSYEKL. With V trimmed by 1 base and J by 4 bases, 6 bases remained unmatched. The CDR3: CASSQGASGGGETQYF. The CDR3 region has the DNA TGCGCCAGCAGCCAAGGGGCTAGCGGGGGTGGAGAGACCCAGTACTTC.

The CDR3 DNA reads TGTGCCAGCAGTCCTGACAGGGGCTTCTACGAGCAGTACTTC. Its protein is CASSPDRGFYEQYF. The chain recombines TRBV11-2 with TRBJ2-7, with 8 bases that match TRBD1. Germline trimming cut 6 bases from V and 3 bases from J; bases unmatched to any gene: 7. CDR1 SGHAT and CDR2 FQNNGV come from the germline V gene. This CDR3 comprises 14 residues.

The V gene is TRBV7-6, the J gene TRBJ2-1, with 12 bases fitting TRBD2. Germline CDR1 is SGHVS and CDR2 is FNYEAQ. The length of the CDR3 is 20 residues. Germline trimming cut 5 bases from V and 1 base from J; bases unmatched to any gene: 15. The chain's CDR3 is CASSLSSGGAQWISYNEQFF. In DNA, the CDR3 is TGTGCCAGCAGCCTCTCTAGCGGGGGGGCCCAATGGATTTCCTACAATGAGCAGTTCTTC.

This chain uses TRBV28 with TRBJ1-4; no clear D gene. Trimming left V 10 bases short and J 5 bases short, with 11 bases between. CDR1 is MDHEN, CDR2 SYDVKM, per germline. This CDR3 is built from 12 residues. The CDR3 protein is CATREVNEKLFF. CDR3 nucleotides: TGTGCCACCCGAGAAGTAAATGAAAAACTGTTTTTT.

The chain couples TRBV18 to TRBJ1-2; 10 bases map to TRBD1. The CDR3 loop spans 15 amino acids. J lost 3 bases, V lost 2 bases, and 3 bases had no gene match. CDR1 is KGHSH and CDR2 is LQKENI in the germline V gene. The CDR3 coding sequence is TGTGCCAGCTCACCATCGGGACAGGGGTACTATGGCTACACCTTC. Amino acid sequence: CASSPSGQGYYGYTF. The whole variable domain, remainder taken from reference TRBV18 and TRBJ1-2, is NAGVMQNPRHLVRRRGQEARLRCSPMKGHSHVYWYRQLPEEGLKFMVYLQKENIIDESGMPKERFSAEFPKEGPSILRIQQVVRGDSAAYFCASSPSGQGYYGYTFGSGTRLTVV.